This T cell receptor (beta chain) was recorded in a study of tumor and adjacent non-tumor tissue in lung cancer. Study at large: Histology: under 15 adenocarcinoma, a couple of squamous cell carcinoma, 1 small cell lung cancer.

This clonotype came up many times. RNA was extracted from bulk tissue without any cell sorting. The CDR3 extends over 14 amino acids. The V end lost 6 bases, the J end lost 3 bases, and 14 bases lay between the germline ends. The library came from three nested PCR rounds adapted from ARM-PCR protocols. TCRdb redid the calling of the multiplex PCR reads with MiXCR, one entry per CDR3 protein. This sample carries just over 200,000 distinct CDR3 sequences, over 55% of them seen once, and the ten largest clones take around 25%. The V gene is TRBV12-3 or TRBV12-4, the J gene TRBJ1-2; weak D call: TRBD1 (6 bases). This receptor was identified in a man between 60 and 70 years old with non-small cell lung cancer. Input material: lung tumor tissue. The CDR3 sequence: CASRPQTGYYGYTF. The CDR3 coding sequence is TGTGCCAGCAGACCTCAGACAGGTTACTATGGCTACACCTTC.